These T cell receptor beta chains were read from a single sample in a study of control samples from healthy donors and cancer patients. Profiled with immunoSEQ multiplex PCR; TCRdb holds only in-frame clones, not every one. The table lists 60,000 to 95,000 clones, 89% of them singletons, with about 9.9% in the top ten. Sequencing was performed on PBMCs. Source of these receptors: a woman aged 45-60 years with colorectal cancer. Each CDR3 is given with its conserved first and last residue. D genes are given only for firm matches. A row's size may be missing; if present it is once, few, many or a size class.

J gene,D gene,V gene,clone size,CDR3 protein,CDR3 DNA
TRBJ2-1,NA,TRBV6-2/TRBV6-3,once,CASSYEGGGYNEQFF,TGTGCCAGCAGTTACGAGGGGGGGGGTTACAATGAGCAGTTCTTC
TRBJ1-5,NA,TRBV12-5,NA,CASAGSNQPQHF,TGTGCTAGTGCCGGGTCCAATCAGCCCCAGCATTTT
TRBJ2-5,NA,TRBV4-1,NA,CASSQGPGRETQYF,TGCGCCAGCAGCCAGGGCCCCGGCCGAGAGACCCAGTACTTC
TRBJ1-2,NA,TRBV28,NA,CASSFRGTYGYTF,TGTGCCAGCAGTTTTAGAGGGACTTATGGCTACACCTTC
TRBJ2-3,NA,TRBV5-4,NA,CASSLKGDTDTQYF,TGTGCCAGCAGCTTGAAGGGAGACACAGATACGCAGTATTTT
TRBJ1-5,NA,TRBV3-1/TRBV3-2,NA,CASSQQFNQPQHF,TGTGCCAGCAGCCAGCAGTTCAATCAGCCCCAGCATTTT
TRBJ2-3,NA,TRBV27,NA,CASSLSDTDTQYF,TGTGCCAGCAGTTTATCGGACACAGATACGCAGTATTTT
TRBJ1-3,NA,TRBV30,NA,CAWSVPNTPGNTIYF,TGTGCCTGGAGTGTACCGAACACCCCTGGAAACACCATATATTTT
TRBJ1-4,NA,TRBV7-9,NA,CASSLGQSNEKLFF,TGTGCCAGCAGCTTAGGACAGAGTAATGAAAAACTGTTTTTT
TRBJ1-4,NA,TRBV15,NA,CATSRDPGNEKLFF,TGTGCCACCAGCAGAGATCCTGGGAATGAAAAACTGTTTTTT
TRBJ2-1,TRBD1,TRBV3-1/TRBV3-2,NA,CASSQAGRGHYNEQFF,TGTGCCAGCAGCCAAGCCGGTAGGGGGCATTACAATGAGCAGTTCTTC
TRBJ2-5,NA,TRBV18,NA,CASSPQETQYF,TGTGCCAGCTCACCCCAAGAGACCCAGTACTTC
TRBJ2-3,TRBD2,TRBV5-1,NA,CASRRTSGGDPDTQYF,TGCGCCAGCAGGAGGACTAGCGGGGGGGACCCAGATACGCAGTATTTT
TRBJ1-2,NA,TRBV4-3,NA,CASSQAGSGRGSPYGYTF,TGCGCCAGCAGCCAAGCTGGTAGTGGACGGGGTTCCCCATATGGCTACACCTTC
TRBJ2-2,NA,TRBV15,NA,CATSRRTGKSSGELFF,TGTGCCACCAGCAGGAGAACAGGGAAATCATCCGGGGAGCTGTTTTTT
TRBJ1-5,NA,TRBV6-2/TRBV6-3,few,CASSYPEKPQHF,TGTGCCAGCAGTTACCCTGAAAAGCCCCAGCATTTT
TRBJ1-2,TRBD1,TRBV20-1,NA,CSASLGRGGQGSYGYTF,TGCAGTGCTAGTCTGGGGCGCGGGGGACAGGGGTCCTATGGCTACACCTTC
TRBJ1-5,NA,TRBV9,few,CASSVAQDNQPQHF,TGTGCCAGCAGCGTAGCACAGGACAATCAGCCCCAGCATTTT
TRBJ1-1,NA,TRBV9,NA,CASSVGGVDTEAFF,TGTGCCAGCAGCGTAGGGGGAGTGGACACTGAAGCTTTCTTT
TRBJ1-1,NA,TRBV2,once,CASSGTGVNTEAFF,TGTGCCAGCAGCGGAACTGGTGTGAACACTGAAGCTTTCTTT
TRBJ1-2,NA,TRBV5-8,NA,CASSLNWVNYGYTF,TGTGCCAGCAGCTTGAATTGGGTGAACTATGGCTACACCTTC